This TCR beta chain stems from a study of cytomegalovirus exposure and HLA in healthy donors. A word on this clone: Its antigen is undetermined. The same CDR3 also results from other DNA sequences found in this sample.

Findings of the study overall: Upon later analysis, TCR association rates were observed to vary by HLA locus, being highest for DRB1 and lowest for HLA-C. Equally common other TCR beta chains were less clonally expanded than HLA-associated ones, a later analysis found. Later on, a genetic analysis was performed. It linked a missense variant in DCLRE1C with V- and J-gene trimming of TCR beta. Analyzed later, most CMV-associated TCR beta chains appeared HLA-restricted.

The CDR3 covers 14 residues. CDR1 and CDR2 (germline): SGHDT, YYEEEE. V trimming: 2 bases; J trimming: 1 base; junction bases outside the gene matches: 2. 60 Vbeta and 13 Jbeta primers were used in PCR. Clones were sequenced by immunoSEQ multiplex PCR, and TCRdb holds only the in-frame ones, with some missing. The sample comprises 180,000 or so clones, more than 60% of which are singletons, and more than 3% rests with the top ten. The chain joins TRBV5-6 to TRBJ1-2, with 7 bases that match TRBD1. The source of this sequence is a woman in her fifties or sixties in good health and CMV-seropositive. The material sequenced was PBMCs. The CDR3 is CASSLGDSNYGYTF. In DNA, the CDR3 is TGTGCCAGCAGCTTAGGGGACAGTAACTATGGCTACACCTTC.